This passage covers 24 T cell receptor beta chains from one sample sequenced in a study of shared clonotypes between healthy human individuals. TCRdb's copy holds only in-frame clones and misses some; the assay was immunoSEQ multiplex PCR. The profile covers 450,000 to 600,000 clones, with 79% appearing a single time and approximately 13% taken by the ten largest. The sequenced material came from PBMCs. These receptors were taken from a woman in her forties in good health. Some clones in this sample may be carry-over from other donors' samples.

This clone was detected only a few times. The chain carries TRBV5-1 and TRBJ1-2; D is perhaps TRBD1 (5 bases). V lost 4 bases to trimming and J lost 2 bases, with 15 bases between them. Germline V gives CDR1 SGHRS, CDR2 YFSETQ. CDR3 length equals 15 residues. CDR3 coding DNA: TGCGCCAGCAGCCTGGTCGGGGGGACCAACTATGGCTACACCTTC. It translates to CASSLVGGTNYGYTF.

The table lists this clone with a few counts. The chain has TRBV28 and TRBJ1-5; D perhaps matches TRBD1 (5 bases). CDR1 and CDR2 from the germline V gene are MDHEN and SYDVKM. Trimming left V 5 bases short and J 9 bases short, with 8 bases between. This CDR3 spans 11 amino acids. CDR3 sequence reads: CASSLQGPQHF. DNA for the CDR3: TGTGCCAGCAGTCTTCAGGGGCCCCAGCATTTT.

This clone has just one count. The genes are TRBV5-1 and TRBJ2-3, with TRBD1 identical over 9 bases. Trimming took 2 bases from V and 14 from J; bases not matched to a gene: 6. CDR1 and CDR2 (germline): SGHRS, YFSETQ. The CDR3 sequence is 12 residues long. CDR3 amino acids: CASSLDRDRVYF. In DNA, the CDR3 is TGCGCCAGCAGCTTAGACCGGGACAGGGTGTATTTT.

The chain has TRBV10-3 and TRBJ2-7, with 7 positions matching TRBD1. V dropped 7 bases and J dropped 0; count of bases not matched to a gene: 6. In germline, CDR1 is ENHRY, CDR2 SYGVKD. The CDR3 is 14 amino acids. CDR3: CAITQGRSSYEQYF. In nucleotides, the CDR3 is TGTGCCATCACACAGGGGCGGAGCTCCTACGAGCAGTACTTC.

The gene calls are TRBV5-1 and TRBJ1-1, with unresolved D. V lost 0 bases and J 5 bases, leaving 17 bases between the germline ends. The CDR3 is made up of 16 amino acids. Germline values: CDR1 SGHRS, CDR2 YFSETQ. CDR3 region: CASSLVMGEVWTEAFF. The CDR3, as DNA: TGCGCCAGCAGCTTGGTGATGGGAGAGGTTTGGACTGAAGCTTTCTTT.

This rearrangement joins TRBV30 to TRBJ1-1; the D gene is possibly TRBD1 (6 bases). The CDR3 length is 16 residues. Trimming removed 0 bases at V and 3 bases at J, with 17 bases between. CDR1 GTSNPN and CDR2 SVGIG come from the germline V gene (reference sequence). DNA of the CDR3: TGTGCCTGGAGTGTGCAGGGGTCATTTTGGGACACTGAAGCTTTCTTT. Amino acids: CAWSVQGSFWDTEAFF.

V usage is TRBV29-1 and J usage is TRBJ2-1; 8 nucleotides agree with TRBD2. There are 13 residues in the CDR3. With V trimmed by 4 bases and J by 9 bases, 8 bases remained unmatched. CDR1 is SQVTM, CDR2 ANQGSEA, per germline. The CDR3 DNA reads as TGCAGCGTTGTTGGACTAGCAATAGGTGAGCAGTTCTTC. Protein sequence: CSVVGLAIGEQFF.

CDR3 sequence reads: CASSLGSSTDTQYF. The CDR3 region has the DNA TGTGCCAGCAGCTTGGGCTCTTCCACAGATACGCAGTATTTT. The rearrangement links TRBV11-3 to TRBJ2-3; D remains ambiguous. CDR3 length: 14 residues. Looked up from germline, CDR1 is SGHNT and CDR2 is YENEEA. Trimming pared 3 bases from V and 2 bases from J, leaving 9 bases between.

With respect to this clone: A much bigger clone sits one base away, suggesting this may be a read error. The rearrangement uses TRBV6-4 and TRBJ2-2; D remains unclear. With 0 bases removed from V and 6 bases from J, the gap between germline ends came to 5 bases. CDR1 is MRHNA and CDR2 is SNTAGT in the germline V gene. This CDR3 contains 13 residues. The CDR3 region is CASSDSSAGELFF. CDR3 DNA: TGTGCCAGCAGTGACTCGAGCGCCGGGGAGCTGTTTTTT.

This clone came up once. The chain is built from TRBV18 and TRBJ2-2; D gene uncertain. Looked up from germline, CDR1 is KGHSH and CDR2 is LQKENI. The CDR3 is made up of 11 amino acids. Trimming pared 6 bases from V and 8 bases from J, leaving 7 bases between. CDR3 in DNA: TGTGCCAGCTCCCCCTTGGGGGAGCTGTTTTTT. Its translation: CASSPLGELFF. The full variable domain, rest sourced from reference TRBV18 and TRBJ2-2, is NAGVMQNPRHLVRRRGQEARLRCSPMKGHSHVYWYRQLPEEGLKFMVYLQKENIIDESGMPKERFSAEFPKEGPSILRIQQVVRGDSAAYFCASSPLGELFFGEGSRLTVL.

The chain combines TRBV7-2 with TRBJ2-1, with 11 bases fitting TRBD2. The CDR3 totals 15 residues. The ends lost 6 bases at V and 6 bases at J; junction bases unmatched: 7. From germline, CDR1 is SGHTA and CDR2 FQGNSA. The CDR3 DNA follows: TGTGCCAGCAGACTTACTAGCGGGAGTCGCAATGAGCAGTTCTTC. Protein: CASRLTSGSRNEQFF.

CDR3 coding DNA: TGTGCCAGCAGCCCAAAGACAGACAACTATGGCTACACCTTC. This encodes CASSPKTDNYGYTF. The V gene is TRBV11-2, the J gene TRBJ1-2; weak D call: TRBD1 (5 bases). Germline values: CDR1 SGHAT, CDR2 FQNNGV. The V end was cut by 5 bases, the J end by 2 bases, with 12 bases between. This CDR3 contains 14 residues. Together with reference TRBV11-2 and TRBJ1-2, the CDR3 gives the full variable domain: EAGVAQSPRYKIIEKRQSVAFWCNPISGHATLYWYQQILGQGPKLLIQFQNNGVVDDSQLPKDRFSAERLKGVDSTLKIQPAKLEDSAVYLCASSPKTDNYGYTFGSGTRLTVV.

This chain connects TRBV7-9 to TRBJ2-1, with 10 bases identical to TRBD2. The CDR3 has 16 residues. Per the germline V gene, CDR1 is SEHNR and CDR2 is FQNEAQ (reference sequence). Trimming removed 5 bases from V and 7 bases from J; junction bases left unmatched: 11. The CDR3 protein is CASSPKSGRGRNEQFF. The CDR3 DNA sequence: TGTGCCAGCAGCCCCAAAAGCGGGAGGGGACGGAATGAGCAGTTCTTC.

This chain connects TRBV10-3 to TRBJ1-3; a weak D match, TRBD1 (5 bases). With 6 bases removed from V and 1 base from J, the gap between germline ends came to 16 bases. The length of the CDR3 is 16 residues. Germline CDR1 ENHRY, CDR2 SYGVKD. The CDR3 DNA sequence: TGTGCCATCAGCCTTGGTTCCCCAGGGTCTGGAAACACCATATATTTT. Translation gives CAISLGSPGSGNTIYF.

The gene calls are TRBV19 and TRBJ1-2; D is undetermined. This CDR3 has 14 residues. V was pared by 3 bases and J by 0 bases, with 8 bases between. Germline CDR1 reads LNHDA; CDR2 reads SQIVND (reference sequence). The CDR3 here is CASSIRSANYGYTF. In DNA form, the CDR3 reads TGTGCCAGTAGTATCAGATCTGCTAACTATGGCTACACCTTC.

The chain combines TRBV10-2 with TRBJ2-5, with D maybe TRBD2 (5 bases). The CDR3 is 16 amino acids. Germline V lookup: CDR1 WSHSY, CDR2 SAAADI. Trimming removed 3 bases from V and 2 bases from J, with 16 bases in between. The CDR3 loop is CASSDIGVGSQETQYF. The CDR3 DNA reads TGCGCCAGCAGTGATATCGGGGTCGGATCGCAAGAGACCCAGTACTTC.

The CDR3 protein is CASSQGGSNEKLFF. As DNA, the CDR3 is TGTGCCAGCAGCCAGGGGGGATCTAATGAAAAACTGTTTTTT. V usage is TRBV6-5 and J usage is TRBJ1-4, with 7 bases fitting TRBD1. Looked up from germline, CDR1 is MNHEY and CDR2 is SVGAGI. This CDR3 spans 14 amino acids. J lost 3 bases, V lost 6 bases, and 4 bases had no gene match.

V is TRBV5-1 and J is TRBJ1-1; maybe TRBD1 (6 bases). V shed 1 base and J shed 1 base, with 11 bases lying between them. Germline loops: CDR1 SGHRS, CDR2 YFSETQ. The length of the CDR3 is 15 residues. This CDR3 is CASSLRGRGNTEAFF. The CDR3 coding sequence is TGCGCCAGCAGCTTGAGGGGCAGGGGGAACACTGAAGCTTTCTTT.

Comments on this clone: An end of the junction differs from the germline gene, which may be a read error. The chain joins TRBV5-1 to TRBJ1-2, with D perhaps TRBD1 (5 bases). Per germline, CDR1 SGHRS and CDR2 YFSETQ. This CDR3 has 13 residues. The CDR3, as DNA: TGCGCCAGCAGCTTGCAGGGCGACTATGGCTGCACCTTC. It translates to CASSLQGDYGCTF.

The J gene is TRBJ2-2, the V gene TRBV6-4, with TRBD2 matching over 8 bases. V gave up 5 bases and J gave up 1 base; unmatched junction bases: 6. This CDR3 is built from 16 residues. CDR1 is MRHNA and CDR2 is SNTAGT in the germline V gene. DNA of the CDR3: TGTGCCAGCAGTCTCTTAGCGGGACTGAACACCGGGGAGCTGTTTTTT. Translating gives CASSLLAGLNTGELFF.

This chain links TRBV18 with TRBJ2-2; D may match TRBD1 or TRBD2 (5 bases each). The CDR3 covers 17 residues. V shed 3 bases and J shed 7 bases, with 21 bases lying between them. Looked up from germline, CDR1 is KGHSH and CDR2 is LQKENI. CDR3 DNA: TGTGCCAGCTCACCCAGAGGGGACCCTACGAGGGACGGGGAGCTGTTTTTT. Its protein product is CASSPRGDPTRDGELFF.

The chain recombines TRBV18 with TRBJ2-2, with D perhaps TRBD1 (6 bases). The CDR3 is made up of 16 amino acids. The V end was cut by 3 bases, the J end by 4 bases, with 15 bases between. From germline, CDR1 is KGHSH and CDR2 LQKENI. The CDR3 coding sequence is TGTGCCAGCTCACCTTACGGGACAACACCCACCGGGGAGCTGTTTTTT. Its translation is CASSPYGTTPTGELFF.

The chain joins TRBV7-9 to TRBJ2-2; maybe TRBD2 (5 bases). The germline V gene encodes CDR1 SEHNR and CDR2 FQNEAQ (reference sequence). This CDR3 has 16 residues. V lost 3 bases and J 2 bases, leaving 13 bases between the germline ends. CDR3 in amino acids: CASSLARGANTGELFF. CDR3 nucleotide sequence: TGTGCCAGCAGCTTGGCCCGGGGAGCAAACACCGGGGAGCTGTTTTTT.

J is TRBJ1-4 and V is TRBV25-1, with D hard to call. This CDR3 spans 14 amino acids. CDR1 and CDR2 (germline): MGHDK, SYGVNS. Trimming pared 6 bases from V and 6 bases from J, leaving 14 bases between. CDR3 protein: CASSDPDRYEKLFF. The DNA for the CDR3 is TGTGCCAGCAGCGACCCCGACCGTTATGAAAAACTGTTTTTT.